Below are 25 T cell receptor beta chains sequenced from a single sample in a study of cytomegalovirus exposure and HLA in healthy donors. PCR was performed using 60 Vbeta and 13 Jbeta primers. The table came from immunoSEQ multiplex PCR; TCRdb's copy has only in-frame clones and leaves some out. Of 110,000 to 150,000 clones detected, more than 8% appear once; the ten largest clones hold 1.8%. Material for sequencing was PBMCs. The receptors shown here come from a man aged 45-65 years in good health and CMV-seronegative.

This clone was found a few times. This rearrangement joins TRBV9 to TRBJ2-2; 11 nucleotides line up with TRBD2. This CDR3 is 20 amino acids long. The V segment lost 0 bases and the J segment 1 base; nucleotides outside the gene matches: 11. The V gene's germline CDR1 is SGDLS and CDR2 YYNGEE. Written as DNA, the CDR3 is TGTGCCAGCAGCGTAGCTACAGGGCTAGCGGGGGGCCGGAACACCGGGGAGCTGTTTTTT. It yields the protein CASSVATGLAGGRNTGELFF.

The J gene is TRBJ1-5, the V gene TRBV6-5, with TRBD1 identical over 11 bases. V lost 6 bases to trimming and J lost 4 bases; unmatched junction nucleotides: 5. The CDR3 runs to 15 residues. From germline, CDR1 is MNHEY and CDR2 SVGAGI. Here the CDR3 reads CASSQDRGQNQPQHF. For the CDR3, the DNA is TGTGCCAGCAGCCAGGACAGGGGGCAAAATCAGCCCCAGCATTTT.

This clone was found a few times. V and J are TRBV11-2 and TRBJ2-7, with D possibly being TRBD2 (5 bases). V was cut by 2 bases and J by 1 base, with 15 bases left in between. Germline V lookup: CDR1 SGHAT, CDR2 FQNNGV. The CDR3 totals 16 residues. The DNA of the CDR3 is TGTGCCAGCAGCTTACGGCCTGGACTGTCGTCCTACGAGCAGTACTTC. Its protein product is CASSLRPGLSSYEQYF.

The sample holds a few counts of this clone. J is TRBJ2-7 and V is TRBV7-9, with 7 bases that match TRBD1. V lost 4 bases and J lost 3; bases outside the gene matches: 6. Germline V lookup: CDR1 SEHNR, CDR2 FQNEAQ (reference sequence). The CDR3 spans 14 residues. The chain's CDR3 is CASSSRSGGYEQYF. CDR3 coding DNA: TGTGCCAGCAGCTCCCGATCAGGGGGCTACGAGCAGTACTTC.

The CDR3 loop reads CASSNGLAVSDTQYF. The CDR3 DNA is TGTGCCAGCAGCAACGGACTAGCAGTATCAGATACGCAGTATTTT. This chain links TRBV5-6 with TRBJ2-3; 8 bases align to TRBD2. V shed 4 bases and J 4 bases; nucleotides not matched to a gene: 8. The germline CDR1 and CDR2 sequences are SGHDT and YYEEEE. The length of the CDR3 is 15 residues.

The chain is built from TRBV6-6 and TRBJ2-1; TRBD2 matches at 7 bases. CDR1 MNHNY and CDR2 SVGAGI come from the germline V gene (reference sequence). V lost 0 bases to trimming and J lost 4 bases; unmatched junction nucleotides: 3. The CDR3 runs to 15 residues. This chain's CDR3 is CASSYSASGYNEQFF. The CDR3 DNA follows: TGTGCCAGCAGTTACTCGGCTAGCGGATACAATGAGCAGTTCTTC.

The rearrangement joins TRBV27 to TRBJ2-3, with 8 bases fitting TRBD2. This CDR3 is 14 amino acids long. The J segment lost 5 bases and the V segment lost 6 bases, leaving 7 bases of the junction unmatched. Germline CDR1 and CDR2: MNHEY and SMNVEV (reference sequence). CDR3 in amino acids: CASSRTSRLDTQYF. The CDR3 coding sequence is TGTGCCAGCAGCCGGACTAGCCGTCTAGATACGCAGTATTTT.

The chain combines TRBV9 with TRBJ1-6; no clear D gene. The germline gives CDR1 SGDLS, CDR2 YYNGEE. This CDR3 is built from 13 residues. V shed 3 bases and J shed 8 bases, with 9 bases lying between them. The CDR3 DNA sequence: TGTGCCAGCAGCGGTGGAGCTCATTCACCCCTCCACTTT. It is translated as CASSGGAHSPLHF.

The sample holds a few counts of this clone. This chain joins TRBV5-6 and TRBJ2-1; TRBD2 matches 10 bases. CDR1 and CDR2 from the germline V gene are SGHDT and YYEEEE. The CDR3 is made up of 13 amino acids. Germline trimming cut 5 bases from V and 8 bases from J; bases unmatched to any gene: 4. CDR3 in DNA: TGTGCCAGCAGTCGGACTAGCGGCGATGAGCAGTTCTTC. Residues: CASSRTSGDEQFF.

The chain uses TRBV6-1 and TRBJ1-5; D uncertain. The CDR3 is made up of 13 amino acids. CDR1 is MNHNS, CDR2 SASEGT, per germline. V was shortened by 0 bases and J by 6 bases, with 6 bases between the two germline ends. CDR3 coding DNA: TGTGCCAGCAGTGAAGCGCGGGGTCAGCCCCAGCATTTT. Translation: CASSEARGQPQHF.

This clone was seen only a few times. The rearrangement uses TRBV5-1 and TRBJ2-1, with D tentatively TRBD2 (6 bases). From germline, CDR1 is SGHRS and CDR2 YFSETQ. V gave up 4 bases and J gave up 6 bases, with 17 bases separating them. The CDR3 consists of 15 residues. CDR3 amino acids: CASSPRRGSFNEQFF. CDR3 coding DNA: TGCGCCAGCAGCCCCCGGAGGGGATCTTTCAATGAGCAGTTCTTC.

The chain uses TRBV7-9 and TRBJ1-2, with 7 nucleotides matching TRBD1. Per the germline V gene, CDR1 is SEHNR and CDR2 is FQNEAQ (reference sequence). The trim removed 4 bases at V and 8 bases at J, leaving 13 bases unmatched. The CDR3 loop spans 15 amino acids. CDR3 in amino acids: CASSWTGQINGGYTF. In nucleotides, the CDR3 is TGTGCCAGCAGCTGGACAGGTCAAATCAATGGGGGCTACACCTTC.

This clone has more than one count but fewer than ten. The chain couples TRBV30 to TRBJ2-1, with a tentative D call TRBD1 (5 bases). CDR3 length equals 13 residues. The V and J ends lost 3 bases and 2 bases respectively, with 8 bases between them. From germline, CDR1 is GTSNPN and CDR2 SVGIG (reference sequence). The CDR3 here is CAWSEGAYNEQFF. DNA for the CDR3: TGTGCCTGGAGCGAAGGGGCCTACAATGAGCAGTTCTTC.

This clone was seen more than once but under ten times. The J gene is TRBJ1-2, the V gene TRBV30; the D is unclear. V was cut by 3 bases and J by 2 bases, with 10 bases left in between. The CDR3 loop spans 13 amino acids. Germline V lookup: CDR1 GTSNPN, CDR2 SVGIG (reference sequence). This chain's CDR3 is CAWRPPVNYGYTF. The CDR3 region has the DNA TGTGCCTGGAGACCCCCAGTAAACTATGGCTACACCTTC.

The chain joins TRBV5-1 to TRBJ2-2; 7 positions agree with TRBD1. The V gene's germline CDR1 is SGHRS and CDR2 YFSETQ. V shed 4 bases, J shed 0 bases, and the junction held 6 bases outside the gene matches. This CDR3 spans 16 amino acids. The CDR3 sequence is CASSRSQGANTGELFF. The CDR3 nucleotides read TGCGCCAGCAGCCGCTCCCAGGGGGCGAACACCGGGGAGCTGTTTTTT.

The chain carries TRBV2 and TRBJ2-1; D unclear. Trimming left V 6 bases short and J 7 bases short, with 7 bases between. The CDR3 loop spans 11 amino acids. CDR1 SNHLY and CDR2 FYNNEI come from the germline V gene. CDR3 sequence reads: CASSYLNEQFF. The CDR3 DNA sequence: TGTGCCAGCAGCTACCTAAATGAGCAGTTCTTC.

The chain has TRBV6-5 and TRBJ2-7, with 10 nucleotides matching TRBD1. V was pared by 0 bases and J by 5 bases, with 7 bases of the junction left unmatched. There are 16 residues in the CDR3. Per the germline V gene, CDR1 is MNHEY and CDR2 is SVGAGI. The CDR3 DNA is TGTGCCAGCAGTTACTCGATAGGGACAGGGGCTGACGAGCAGTACTTC. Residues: CASSYSIGTGADEQYF.

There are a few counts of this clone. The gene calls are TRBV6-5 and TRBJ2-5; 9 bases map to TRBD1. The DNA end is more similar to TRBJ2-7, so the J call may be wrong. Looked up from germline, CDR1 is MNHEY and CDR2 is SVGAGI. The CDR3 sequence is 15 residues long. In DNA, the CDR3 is TGTGCCAGCAGAAAAAAACAGGGGGCTTACTACGAGCAGTACTTC. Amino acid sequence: CASRKKQGAYYEQYF.

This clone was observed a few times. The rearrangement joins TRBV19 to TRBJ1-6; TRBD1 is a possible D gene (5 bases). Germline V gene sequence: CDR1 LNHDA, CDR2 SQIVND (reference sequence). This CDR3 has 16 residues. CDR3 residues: CATSIGTYSYNSPLHF. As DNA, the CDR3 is TGTGCTACCAGTATAGGGACTTACTCCTATAATTCACCCCTCCACTTT.

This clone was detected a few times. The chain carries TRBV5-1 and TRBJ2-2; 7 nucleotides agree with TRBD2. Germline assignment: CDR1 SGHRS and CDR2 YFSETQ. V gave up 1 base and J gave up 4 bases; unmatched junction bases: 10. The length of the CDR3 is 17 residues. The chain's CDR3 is CASSLNGQGGATGELFF. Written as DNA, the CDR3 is TGCGCCAGCAGCTTGAACGGGCAGGGAGGGGCCACCGGGGAGCTGTTTTTT.

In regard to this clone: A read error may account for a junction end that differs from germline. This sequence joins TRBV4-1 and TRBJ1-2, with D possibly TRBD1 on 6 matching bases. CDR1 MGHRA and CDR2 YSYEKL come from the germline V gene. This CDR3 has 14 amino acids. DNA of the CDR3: TGCGCCAGCAGCCACGAAGGGGGGGCGTTTGGCTACATCTTC. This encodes CASSHEGGAFGYIF.

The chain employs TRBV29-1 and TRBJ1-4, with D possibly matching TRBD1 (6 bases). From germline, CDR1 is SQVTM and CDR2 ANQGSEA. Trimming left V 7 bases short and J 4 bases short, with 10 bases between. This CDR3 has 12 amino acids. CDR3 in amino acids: CSGSGVNEKLFF. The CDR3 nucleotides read TGCAGCGGGTCAGGGGTTAATGAAAAACTGTTTTTT.

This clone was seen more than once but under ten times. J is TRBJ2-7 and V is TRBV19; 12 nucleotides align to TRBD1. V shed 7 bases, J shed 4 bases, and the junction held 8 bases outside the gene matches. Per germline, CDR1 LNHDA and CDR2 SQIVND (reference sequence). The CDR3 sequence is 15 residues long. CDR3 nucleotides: TGTGCCAGTACATCCGGGACAGGGGGCTCTTACGAGCAGTACTTC. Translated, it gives CASTSGTGGSYEQYF.

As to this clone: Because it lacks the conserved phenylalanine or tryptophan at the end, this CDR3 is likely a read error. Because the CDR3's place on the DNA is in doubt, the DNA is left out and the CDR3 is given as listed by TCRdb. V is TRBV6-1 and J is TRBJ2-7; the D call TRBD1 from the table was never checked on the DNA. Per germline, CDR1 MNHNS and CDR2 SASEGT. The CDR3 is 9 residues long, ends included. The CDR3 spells CASRGRGLS.

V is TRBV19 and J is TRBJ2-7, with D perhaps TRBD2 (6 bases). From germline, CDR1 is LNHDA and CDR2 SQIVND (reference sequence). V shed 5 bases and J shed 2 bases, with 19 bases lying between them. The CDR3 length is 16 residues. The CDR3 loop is CASSLKSGGTPYEQYF. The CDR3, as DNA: TGTGCCAGTAGTCTTAAATCCGGTGGGACTCCCTACGAGCAGTACTTC.